The 12 T cell receptor beta chains presented below share a single source sample, sequenced in a study of graft-versus-host responses after intestinal transplantation. TCRdb's table, derived via immunoSEQ multiplex PCR, lists solely in-frame clones and lacks some. Counted here are tens of thousands of clones, around 90% occurring once; the ten biggest clones make up roughly 1.7%. Sequences were derived from PBMCs, sampled 26 days after transplant. These receptor sequences come from a human patient who received an intestinal transplant, so some T cells may come from the graft donor.

This sequence joins TRBV2 and TRBJ1-2; 11 bases line up with TRBD1. This CDR3 comprises 15 residues. Losses at the gene ends were 5 bases for V and 8 bases for J; bases not matched to a gene: 10. In germline, CDR1 is SNHLY, CDR2 FYNNEI. CDR3 sequence: CASSKDRGRRNGYTF. CDR3 DNA sequence: TGTGCCAGCAGTAAGGACAGGGGGCGCCGGAACGGCTACACCTTC.

This rearrangement joins TRBV5-5 to TRBJ1-5, with D unresolved. The ends were cut back, 4 bases at V and 2 bases at J, with 19 bases in the middle. Germline assignment: CDR1 SGHKS and CDR2 YYEKEE (reference sequence). The CDR3 length is 17 residues. The CDR3 DNA sequence: TGTGCCAGCAGCCTTGATGGGCGCCAGGTTGGCAATCAGCCCCAGCATTTT. This sequence encodes CASSLDGRQVGNQPQHF. The full variable domain, in which reference TRBV5-5 and TRBJ1-5 provide the parts outside the CDR3, is DAGVTQSPTHLIKTRGQQVTLRCSPISGHKSVSWYQQVLGQGPQFIFQYYEKEERGRGNFPDRFSARQFPNYSSELNVNALLLGDSALYLCASSLDGRQVGNQPQHFGDGTRLSIL.

In its sample, this clone was seen once. The chain's CDR3 is CASSLPGASRSPLHF. CDR3 sequence (DNA): TGTGCCAGCAGCTTGCCAGGGGCGAGCCGGTCACCCCTCCACTTT. The chain is built from TRBV5-8 and TRBJ1-6; maybe TRBD1 (6 bases). The CDR3 has 15 amino acids. V was clipped by 1 base and J by 10 bases, with 15 bases between them. Germline lookup yields CDR1 SGHTS and CDR2 YDEGEE.

The V and J genes are TRBV28 and TRBJ2-7; D is ambiguous. With 10 bases removed from V and 0 bases from J, the gap between germline ends came to 13 bases. The germline V gene has CDR1 MDHEN and CDR2 SYDVKM. CDR3 length: 13 amino acids. The CDR3 sequence: CATTDMTSYEQYF. The CDR3 coding sequence is TGTGCCACCACCGACATGACCTCCTACGAGCAGTACTTC.

This clone was seen only once. This CDR3 is CASGQGDTEAFF. CDR3 DNA sequence: TGTGCCAGCGGACAGGGGGACACTGAAGCTTTCTTT. The chain employs TRBV27 and TRBJ1-1; 10 bases map to TRBD1. J was trimmed by 3 bases and V by 8 bases; bases with no gene match: 0. This CDR3 has 12 amino acids. From germline, CDR1 is MNHEY and CDR2 SMNVEV (reference sequence).

The chain couples TRBV30 to TRBJ1-1; 10 nucleotides agree with TRBD1. The CDR3 length is 14 residues. Germline V gene data show CDR1 as GTSNPN and CDR2 as SVGIG (reference sequence). V lost 2 bases and J lost 5; bases outside the gene matches: 5. This chain's CDR3 is CAWSTGTGETEAFF. CDR3 nucleotides: TGTGCCTGGAGTACCGGGACAGGGGAGACTGAAGCTTTCTTT.

CDR3 nucleotides: TGCGCCAGCAGCTTGGGGCGAGGGCGCGAGGGAGGTGGCTACACCTTC. Residues: CASSLGRGREGGGYTF. V gene TRBV5-1 combines with J gene TRBJ1-2; the D is unclear. The germline CDR1 and CDR2 sequences are SGHRS and YFSETQ. This CDR3 spans 16 amino acids. The germline V and J ends were trimmed by 0 bases and 7 bases, with 19 bases remaining between them.

The V gene is TRBV20-1, the J gene TRBJ1-2; possibly TRBD1 for D (6 bases). The CDR3 contains 11 residues. Trimming pared 6 bases from V and 1 base from J, leaving 6 bases between. The germline gives CDR1 DFQATT, CDR2 SNEGSKA (reference sequence). The CDR3 DNA reads as TGCAGTGCGGACAGTAACTATGGCTACACCTTC. Its protein product is CSADSNYGYTF.

The rearrangement links TRBV6-5 to TRBJ1-6; 7 positions agree with TRBD1. Trimming took 8 bases from V and 3 from J; bases not matched to a gene: 7. CDR1 is MNHEY, CDR2 SVGAGI, per germline. This CDR3 region has 15 residues. The CDR3 region is CASGSSGGYNSPLHF. The DNA for the CDR3 is TGTGCCAGCGGATCCTCAGGGGGCTATAATTCACCCCTCCACTTT.

The rearrangement links TRBV5-1 to TRBJ1-1; tentatively, D is TRBD1 (5 bases). The CDR3 has 14 residues. Germline CDR1 is SGHRS and CDR2 is YFSETQ. V lost 4 bases and J lost 3, with 13 bases in between. The CDR3 sequence is CASSPGMGDTEAFF. In DNA, the CDR3 is TGCGCCAGCAGCCCAGGGATGGGCGACACTGAAGCTTTCTTT.

This chain joins TRBV4-2 and TRBJ2-7, with a possible D match to TRBD2 (6 bases). CDR1 is LGHNA, CDR2 YNFKEQ, per germline. This CDR3 region has 15 residues. The V and J ends lost 4 bases and 2 bases respectively, with 15 bases between them. CDR3 amino acids: CASSPEEGETYEQYF. DNA of the CDR3: TGTGCCAGCAGCCCAGAGGAGGGAGAGACCTACGAGCAGTACTTC.

This sequence joins TRBV11-3 and TRBJ1-2, with D unresolved. The CDR3 loop spans 13 amino acids. Germline lookup yields CDR1 SGHNT and CDR2 YENEEA. V was cut by 3 bases and J by 8 bases, with 13 bases left in between. Here the CDR3 DNA reads TGTGCCAGCAGCTTTGGTCGGGGAGGAGGCTACACCTTC. Translating gives CASSFGRGGGYTF.